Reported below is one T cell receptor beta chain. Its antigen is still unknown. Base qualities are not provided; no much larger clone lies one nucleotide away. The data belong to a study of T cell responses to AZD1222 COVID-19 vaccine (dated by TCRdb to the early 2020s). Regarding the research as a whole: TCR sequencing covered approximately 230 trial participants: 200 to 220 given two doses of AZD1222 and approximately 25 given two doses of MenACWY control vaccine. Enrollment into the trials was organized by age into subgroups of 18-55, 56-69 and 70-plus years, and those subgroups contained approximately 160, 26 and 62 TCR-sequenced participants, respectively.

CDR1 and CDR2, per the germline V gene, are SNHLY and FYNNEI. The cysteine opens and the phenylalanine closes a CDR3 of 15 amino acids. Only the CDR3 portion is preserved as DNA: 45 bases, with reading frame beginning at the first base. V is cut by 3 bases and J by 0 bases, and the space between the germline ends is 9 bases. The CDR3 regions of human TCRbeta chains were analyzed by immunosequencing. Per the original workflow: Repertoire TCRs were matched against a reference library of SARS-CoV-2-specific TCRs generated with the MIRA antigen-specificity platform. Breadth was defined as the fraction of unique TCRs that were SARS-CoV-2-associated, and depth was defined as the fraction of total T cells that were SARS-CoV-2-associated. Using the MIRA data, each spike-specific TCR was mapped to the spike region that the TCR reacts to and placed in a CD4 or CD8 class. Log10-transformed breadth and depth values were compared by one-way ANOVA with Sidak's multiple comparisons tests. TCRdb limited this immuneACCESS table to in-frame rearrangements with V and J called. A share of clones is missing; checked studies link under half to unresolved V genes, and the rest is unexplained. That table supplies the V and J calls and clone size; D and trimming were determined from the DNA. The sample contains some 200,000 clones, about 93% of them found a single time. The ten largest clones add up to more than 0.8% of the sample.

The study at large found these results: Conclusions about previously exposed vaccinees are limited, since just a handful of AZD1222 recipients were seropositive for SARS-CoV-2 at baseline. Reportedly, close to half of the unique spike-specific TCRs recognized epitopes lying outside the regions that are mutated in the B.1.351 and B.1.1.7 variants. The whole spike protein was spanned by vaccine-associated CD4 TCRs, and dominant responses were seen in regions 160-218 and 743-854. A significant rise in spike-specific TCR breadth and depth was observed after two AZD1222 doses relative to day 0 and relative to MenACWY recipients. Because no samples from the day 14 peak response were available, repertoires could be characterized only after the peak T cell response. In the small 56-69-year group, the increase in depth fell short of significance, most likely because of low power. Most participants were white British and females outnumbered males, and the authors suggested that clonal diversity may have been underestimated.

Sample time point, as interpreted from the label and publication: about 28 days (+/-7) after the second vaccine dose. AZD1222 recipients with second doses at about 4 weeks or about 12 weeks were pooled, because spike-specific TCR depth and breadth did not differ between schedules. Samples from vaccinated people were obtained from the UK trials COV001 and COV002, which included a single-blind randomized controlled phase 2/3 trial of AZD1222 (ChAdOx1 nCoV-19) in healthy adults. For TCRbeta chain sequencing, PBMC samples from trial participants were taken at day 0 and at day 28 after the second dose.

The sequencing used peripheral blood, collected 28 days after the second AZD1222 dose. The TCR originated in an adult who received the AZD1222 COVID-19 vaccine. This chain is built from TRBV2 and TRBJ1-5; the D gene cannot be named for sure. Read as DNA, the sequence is TGTGCCAGCAGTGACCCGCGGTATAGCAATCAGCCCCAGCATTTT. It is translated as CASSDPRYSNQPQHF.